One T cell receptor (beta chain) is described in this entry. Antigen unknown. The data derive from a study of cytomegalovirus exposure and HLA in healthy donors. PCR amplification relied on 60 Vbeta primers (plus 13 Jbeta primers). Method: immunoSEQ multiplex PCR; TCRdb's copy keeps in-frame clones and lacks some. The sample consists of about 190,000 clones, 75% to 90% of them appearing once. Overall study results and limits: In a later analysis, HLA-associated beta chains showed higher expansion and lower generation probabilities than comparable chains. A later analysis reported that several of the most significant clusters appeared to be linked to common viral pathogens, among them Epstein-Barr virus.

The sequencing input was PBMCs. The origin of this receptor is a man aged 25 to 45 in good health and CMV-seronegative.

The CDR3 region is CASSAPTGDYGYTF. Written as DNA, the CDR3 is TGTGCCAGCAGTGCCCCGACAGGAGACTATGGCTACACCTTC. The rearrangement joins TRBV6-1 to TRBJ1-2, with D possibly TRBD1 on 6 matching bases. Germline CDR1 is MNHNS and CDR2 is SASEGT. Trimming shortened V by 4 bases and J by 3 bases, and 12 bases separated the two germline ends. The CDR3 extends over 14 amino acids.